A single sample gave rise to the 23 T cell receptor beta chains below, sequenced in a study of cytomegalovirus exposure and HLA in healthy donors. The protocol was immunoSEQ multiplex PCR, while the TCRdb copy is restricted to in-frame clones and leaves out a portion. Of 160,000 or so clones detected, around 89% appear once; the ten largest clones hold 2.5% to 3.5%. Sequenced input: PBMCs. The receptors originated from a young man in good health and CMV-seronegative.

The V and J genes are TRBV28 and TRBJ2-7, with a weak D call TRBD1 (6 bases). The CDR3 length is 14 residues. V was clipped by 2 bases and J by 5 bases, with 13 bases between them. The V gene's germline CDR1 is MDHEN and CDR2 SYDVKM. CDR3 sequence reads: CASSLTRGSDEQYF. DNA of the CDR3: TGTGCCAGCAGTTTAACGAGGGGGAGCGACGAGCAGTACTTC.

The genes are TRBV19 and TRBJ2-7; possible D gene TRBD1, 5 bases. The CDR3 consists of 12 residues. Trimming stripped 10 bases from V and 2 bases from J, with 12 bases between. Germline V gives CDR1 LNHDA, CDR2 SQIVND (reference sequence). CDR3 bases: TGTGCCACCACAGGAACCACCTACGAGCAGTACTTC. This gives the protein CATTGTTYEQYF.

The rearrangement uses TRBV13 and TRBJ2-1, with 7 bases lining up with TRBD2. This CDR3 has 14 residues. Germline CDR1 PRHDT, CDR2 FYEKMQ (reference sequence). The V and J ends lost 2 bases and 10 bases, in that order; junction bases with no gene match: 8. The CDR3 DNA is TGTGCCAGCAGCTTATCAATCGTGGGGGGGGAGCAGTTCTTC. Its translation: CASSLSIVGGEQFF.

The rearrangement uses TRBV5-4 and TRBJ1-6, with D hard to call. The CDR3 spans 16 residues. V lost 4 bases to trimming and J lost 10 bases, with 21 bases between them. Looked up from germline, CDR1 is SGHNT and CDR2 is YYREEE (reference sequence). CDR3 residues: CASSPAVRGEGSPLHF. CDR3 bases: TGTGCCAGCAGCCCCGCGGTCCGGGGAGAAGGGTCACCCCTCCACTTT.

This clone was seen more than once but under ten times. The chain links TRBV7-9 to TRBJ1-5; 10 nucleotides agree with TRBD1. The CDR3 runs to 14 residues. Losses at the gene ends were 5 bases for V and 4 bases for J; bases not matched to a gene: 2. Looked up from germline, CDR1 is SEHNR and CDR2 is FQNEAQ (reference sequence). The CDR3 nucleotides are TGTGCCAGCAGCCAGGACAGGGGGAATCAGCCCCAGCATTTT. Translated: CASSQDRGNQPQHF.

The chain couples TRBV6-5 to TRBJ1-4; tentative D call: TRBD1 (6 bases). CDR3 length equals 15 residues. CDR1 is MNHEY, CDR2 SVGAGI, per germline. Deletions cut 6 bases from V and 1 base from J, with 12 bases between. The CDR3 nucleotides read TGTGCCAGCAGGGAACCCAGGGGAACTAATGAAAAACTGTTTTTT. Translating it yields CASREPRGTNEKLFF.

The V call is TRBV6-6, the J call TRBJ2-1; no clear D gene. V lost 2 bases and J lost 7, with 6 bases in between. This CDR3 region has 12 residues. CDR1 MNHNY and CDR2 SVGAGI come from the germline V gene (reference sequence). CDR3 amino acids: CASSYPQNEQFF. Written as DNA, the CDR3 is TGTGCCAGCAGTTACCCGCAGAATGAGCAGTTCTTC.

This clone was counted between two and nine times. J is TRBJ1-1 and V is TRBV28, with no clear D. Germline CDR1 MDHEN, CDR2 SYDVKM. V was shortened by 8 bases and J by 8 bases, with 15 bases between the two germline ends. The CDR3 spans 12 residues. Here the CDR3 DNA reads TGTGCCAGCGGGCTATCGGGAGGAGAAGCTTTCTTT. This sequence encodes CASGLSGGEAFF.

The chain carries TRBV27 and TRBJ1-2, with unresolved D. The CDR3 runs to 14 residues. From germline, CDR1 is MNHEY and CDR2 SMNVEV (reference sequence). V was pared by 5 bases and J by 0 bases, with 10 bases between. This chain's CDR3 is CASSPSLANYGYTF. The CDR3 nucleotides are TGTGCCAGCAGTCCCTCGTTAGCTAACTATGGCTACACCTTC.

The chain carries TRBV28 and TRBJ2-1; D ambiguous. V shed 8 bases and J shed 2 bases, with 7 bases lying between them. Germline V gives CDR1 MDHEN, CDR2 SYDVKM. This CDR3 spans 12 amino acids. CDR3 in amino acids: CASRETYNEQFF. CDR3 DNA sequence: TGTGCCAGCCGAGAGACCTACAATGAGCAGTTCTTC.

This clone was found once. This chain connects TRBV4-1 to TRBJ1-1; D possibly corresponds to TRBD1 (6 bases). The V gene's germline CDR1 is MGHRA and CDR2 YSYEKL. CDR3 length: 13 amino acids. The ends were cut back, 1 base at V and 8 bases at J, with 11 bases in the middle. CDR3 sequence (DNA): TGCGCCAGCAGCCAAGGGACAGATCCCGAAGCTTTCTTT. Protein: CASSQGTDPEAFF.

This clone was observed a single time. One junction end disagrees with the germline gene, perhaps due to a read error. V and J are TRBV7-7 and TRBJ2-5, with 8 bases identical to TRBD1. CDR1 is SSHAT and CDR2 is FNYEAQ in the germline V gene (reference sequence). This CDR3 spans 17 amino acids. The CDR3 nucleotides are TGTGCTAGCAGCTTGACCTCTCCGGGACAGGAGGGAGAGACCCAGTACTTC. Amino acids: CASSLTSPGQEGETQYF.

The chain carries TRBV11-3 and TRBJ1-2; D is unclear. CDR1 is SGHNT and CDR2 is YENEEA in the germline V gene. The CDR3 is made up of 15 amino acids. Trimming cost V 5 bases and J 7 bases, with 20 bases left between them. The CDR3 bases are TGTGCCAGCAGCGCGCACCCCGAGGCCTCCGCTGGCTACACCTTC. It specifies CASSAHPEASAGYTF.

The chain has TRBV7-9 and TRBJ1-1; 8 bases line up with TRBD1. Per germline, CDR1 SEHNR and CDR2 FQNEAQ (reference sequence). V was pared by 5 bases and J by 6 bases, with 11 bases of the junction left unmatched. The CDR3 sequence is 15 residues long. CDR3 coding DNA: TGTGCCAGCAGCCCCAAGGACAGGGCACGCGCTGAAGCTTTCTTT. Translated: CASSPKDRARAEAFF.

This chain uses TRBV5-4 with TRBJ2-7; D unclear. The CDR3 has 11 residues. In germline, CDR1 is SGHNT, CDR2 YYREEE (reference sequence). Trimming left V 3 bases short and J 1 base short, with 2 bases between. CDR3 sequence reads: CASSSSYEQYF. CDR3 sequence (DNA): TGTGCCAGCAGCTCTTCCTACGAGCAGTACTTC.

This rearrangement joins TRBV29-1 to TRBJ2-1, with D possibly matching TRBD2 (6 bases). Trimming left V 4 bases short and J 1 base short, with 17 bases between. From germline, CDR1 is SQVTM and CDR2 ANQGSEA. This CDR3 has 16 amino acids. The CDR3 sequence is CSVANSRGGSYNEQFF. DNA of the CDR3: TGCAGCGTTGCTAATTCGAGGGGAGGTTCCTACAATGAGCAGTTCTTC.

V usage is TRBV11-1 and J usage is TRBJ2-1, with 12 bases fitting TRBD2. CDR3 size: 15 residues. V lost 2 bases and J lost 5; bases outside the gene matches: 1. Per germline, CDR1 SGHAT and CDR2 FQDESV (reference sequence). The CDR3 DNA reads as TGTGCCAGCAGCTTACTAGCGGGAGGGCACAATGAGCAGTTCTTC. It yields the protein CASSLLAGGHNEQFF.

This chain joins TRBV4-1 and TRBJ1-6; maybe TRBD1 (6 bases). V lost 0 bases and J lost 15, with 9 bases in between. The CDR3 loop spans 12 amino acids. Per germline, CDR1 MGHRA and CDR2 YSYEKL. CDR3 amino acids: CASSQDTGNLHF. The CDR3 region has the DNA TGCGCCAGCAGCCAAGACACAGGGAACCTCCACTTT.

The genes are TRBV4-1 and TRBJ2-3; D is possibly TRBD1 (7 bases). Trimming took off 0 bases at V and 6 bases at J, with 16 bases between the two ends. Germline V gene sequence: CDR1 MGHRA, CDR2 YSYEKL. This CDR3 is built from 16 residues. For the CDR3, the DNA is TGCGCCAGCAGCCAAGAACCAGGGGGGATAGGGGATACGCAGTATTTT. Translation: CASSQEPGGIGDTQYF.

This clone has a single count. This chain connects TRBV7-9 to TRBJ1-6, with 10 bases fitting TRBD1. Germline V gene data show CDR1 as SEHNR and CDR2 as FQNEAQ (reference sequence). This CDR3 has 14 residues. V dropped 4 bases and J dropped 8; count of bases not matched to a gene: 2. The CDR3 sequence: CASSWGTGDSPLHF. The CDR3 DNA sequence: TGTGCCAGCAGCTGGGGGACAGGGGATTCACCCCTCCACTTT.

V and J are TRBV11-3 and TRBJ2-1; 8 bases are shared with TRBD2. Germline loops: CDR1 SGHNT, CDR2 YENEEA. The CDR3 has 16 residues. The junction had 3 bases not matched to a gene; V was cut back by 1 base and J by 1 base. DNA of the CDR3: TGTGCCAGCAGCTTAGTTAGCGGGAAATCCTACAATGAGCAGTTCTTC. This encodes CASSLVSGKSYNEQFF.

The chain carries TRBV7-2 and TRBJ2-5; D gene ambiguous. Trimming took off 3 bases at V and 1 base at J, with 6 bases between the two ends. The CDR3 totals 13 residues. Germline CDR1 reads SGHTA; CDR2 reads FQGNSA. The CDR3 protein is CASSFGRQETQYF. CDR3 nucleotide sequence: TGTGCCAGCAGCTTTGGGCGCCAAGAGACCCAGTACTTC.

The chain links TRBV30 to TRBJ1-5, with a weak D call TRBD1 (6 bases). This CDR3 has 14 residues. CDR1 is GTSNPN, CDR2 SVGIG, per germline (reference sequence). Between the trimmed V and J ends, which lost 0 bases and 5 bases, there was a span of 11 bases. In nucleotides, the CDR3 is TGTGCCTGGAGTGTGCAGGGGCCTGATCAGCCCCAGCATTTT. It yields the protein CAWSVQGPDQPQHF.